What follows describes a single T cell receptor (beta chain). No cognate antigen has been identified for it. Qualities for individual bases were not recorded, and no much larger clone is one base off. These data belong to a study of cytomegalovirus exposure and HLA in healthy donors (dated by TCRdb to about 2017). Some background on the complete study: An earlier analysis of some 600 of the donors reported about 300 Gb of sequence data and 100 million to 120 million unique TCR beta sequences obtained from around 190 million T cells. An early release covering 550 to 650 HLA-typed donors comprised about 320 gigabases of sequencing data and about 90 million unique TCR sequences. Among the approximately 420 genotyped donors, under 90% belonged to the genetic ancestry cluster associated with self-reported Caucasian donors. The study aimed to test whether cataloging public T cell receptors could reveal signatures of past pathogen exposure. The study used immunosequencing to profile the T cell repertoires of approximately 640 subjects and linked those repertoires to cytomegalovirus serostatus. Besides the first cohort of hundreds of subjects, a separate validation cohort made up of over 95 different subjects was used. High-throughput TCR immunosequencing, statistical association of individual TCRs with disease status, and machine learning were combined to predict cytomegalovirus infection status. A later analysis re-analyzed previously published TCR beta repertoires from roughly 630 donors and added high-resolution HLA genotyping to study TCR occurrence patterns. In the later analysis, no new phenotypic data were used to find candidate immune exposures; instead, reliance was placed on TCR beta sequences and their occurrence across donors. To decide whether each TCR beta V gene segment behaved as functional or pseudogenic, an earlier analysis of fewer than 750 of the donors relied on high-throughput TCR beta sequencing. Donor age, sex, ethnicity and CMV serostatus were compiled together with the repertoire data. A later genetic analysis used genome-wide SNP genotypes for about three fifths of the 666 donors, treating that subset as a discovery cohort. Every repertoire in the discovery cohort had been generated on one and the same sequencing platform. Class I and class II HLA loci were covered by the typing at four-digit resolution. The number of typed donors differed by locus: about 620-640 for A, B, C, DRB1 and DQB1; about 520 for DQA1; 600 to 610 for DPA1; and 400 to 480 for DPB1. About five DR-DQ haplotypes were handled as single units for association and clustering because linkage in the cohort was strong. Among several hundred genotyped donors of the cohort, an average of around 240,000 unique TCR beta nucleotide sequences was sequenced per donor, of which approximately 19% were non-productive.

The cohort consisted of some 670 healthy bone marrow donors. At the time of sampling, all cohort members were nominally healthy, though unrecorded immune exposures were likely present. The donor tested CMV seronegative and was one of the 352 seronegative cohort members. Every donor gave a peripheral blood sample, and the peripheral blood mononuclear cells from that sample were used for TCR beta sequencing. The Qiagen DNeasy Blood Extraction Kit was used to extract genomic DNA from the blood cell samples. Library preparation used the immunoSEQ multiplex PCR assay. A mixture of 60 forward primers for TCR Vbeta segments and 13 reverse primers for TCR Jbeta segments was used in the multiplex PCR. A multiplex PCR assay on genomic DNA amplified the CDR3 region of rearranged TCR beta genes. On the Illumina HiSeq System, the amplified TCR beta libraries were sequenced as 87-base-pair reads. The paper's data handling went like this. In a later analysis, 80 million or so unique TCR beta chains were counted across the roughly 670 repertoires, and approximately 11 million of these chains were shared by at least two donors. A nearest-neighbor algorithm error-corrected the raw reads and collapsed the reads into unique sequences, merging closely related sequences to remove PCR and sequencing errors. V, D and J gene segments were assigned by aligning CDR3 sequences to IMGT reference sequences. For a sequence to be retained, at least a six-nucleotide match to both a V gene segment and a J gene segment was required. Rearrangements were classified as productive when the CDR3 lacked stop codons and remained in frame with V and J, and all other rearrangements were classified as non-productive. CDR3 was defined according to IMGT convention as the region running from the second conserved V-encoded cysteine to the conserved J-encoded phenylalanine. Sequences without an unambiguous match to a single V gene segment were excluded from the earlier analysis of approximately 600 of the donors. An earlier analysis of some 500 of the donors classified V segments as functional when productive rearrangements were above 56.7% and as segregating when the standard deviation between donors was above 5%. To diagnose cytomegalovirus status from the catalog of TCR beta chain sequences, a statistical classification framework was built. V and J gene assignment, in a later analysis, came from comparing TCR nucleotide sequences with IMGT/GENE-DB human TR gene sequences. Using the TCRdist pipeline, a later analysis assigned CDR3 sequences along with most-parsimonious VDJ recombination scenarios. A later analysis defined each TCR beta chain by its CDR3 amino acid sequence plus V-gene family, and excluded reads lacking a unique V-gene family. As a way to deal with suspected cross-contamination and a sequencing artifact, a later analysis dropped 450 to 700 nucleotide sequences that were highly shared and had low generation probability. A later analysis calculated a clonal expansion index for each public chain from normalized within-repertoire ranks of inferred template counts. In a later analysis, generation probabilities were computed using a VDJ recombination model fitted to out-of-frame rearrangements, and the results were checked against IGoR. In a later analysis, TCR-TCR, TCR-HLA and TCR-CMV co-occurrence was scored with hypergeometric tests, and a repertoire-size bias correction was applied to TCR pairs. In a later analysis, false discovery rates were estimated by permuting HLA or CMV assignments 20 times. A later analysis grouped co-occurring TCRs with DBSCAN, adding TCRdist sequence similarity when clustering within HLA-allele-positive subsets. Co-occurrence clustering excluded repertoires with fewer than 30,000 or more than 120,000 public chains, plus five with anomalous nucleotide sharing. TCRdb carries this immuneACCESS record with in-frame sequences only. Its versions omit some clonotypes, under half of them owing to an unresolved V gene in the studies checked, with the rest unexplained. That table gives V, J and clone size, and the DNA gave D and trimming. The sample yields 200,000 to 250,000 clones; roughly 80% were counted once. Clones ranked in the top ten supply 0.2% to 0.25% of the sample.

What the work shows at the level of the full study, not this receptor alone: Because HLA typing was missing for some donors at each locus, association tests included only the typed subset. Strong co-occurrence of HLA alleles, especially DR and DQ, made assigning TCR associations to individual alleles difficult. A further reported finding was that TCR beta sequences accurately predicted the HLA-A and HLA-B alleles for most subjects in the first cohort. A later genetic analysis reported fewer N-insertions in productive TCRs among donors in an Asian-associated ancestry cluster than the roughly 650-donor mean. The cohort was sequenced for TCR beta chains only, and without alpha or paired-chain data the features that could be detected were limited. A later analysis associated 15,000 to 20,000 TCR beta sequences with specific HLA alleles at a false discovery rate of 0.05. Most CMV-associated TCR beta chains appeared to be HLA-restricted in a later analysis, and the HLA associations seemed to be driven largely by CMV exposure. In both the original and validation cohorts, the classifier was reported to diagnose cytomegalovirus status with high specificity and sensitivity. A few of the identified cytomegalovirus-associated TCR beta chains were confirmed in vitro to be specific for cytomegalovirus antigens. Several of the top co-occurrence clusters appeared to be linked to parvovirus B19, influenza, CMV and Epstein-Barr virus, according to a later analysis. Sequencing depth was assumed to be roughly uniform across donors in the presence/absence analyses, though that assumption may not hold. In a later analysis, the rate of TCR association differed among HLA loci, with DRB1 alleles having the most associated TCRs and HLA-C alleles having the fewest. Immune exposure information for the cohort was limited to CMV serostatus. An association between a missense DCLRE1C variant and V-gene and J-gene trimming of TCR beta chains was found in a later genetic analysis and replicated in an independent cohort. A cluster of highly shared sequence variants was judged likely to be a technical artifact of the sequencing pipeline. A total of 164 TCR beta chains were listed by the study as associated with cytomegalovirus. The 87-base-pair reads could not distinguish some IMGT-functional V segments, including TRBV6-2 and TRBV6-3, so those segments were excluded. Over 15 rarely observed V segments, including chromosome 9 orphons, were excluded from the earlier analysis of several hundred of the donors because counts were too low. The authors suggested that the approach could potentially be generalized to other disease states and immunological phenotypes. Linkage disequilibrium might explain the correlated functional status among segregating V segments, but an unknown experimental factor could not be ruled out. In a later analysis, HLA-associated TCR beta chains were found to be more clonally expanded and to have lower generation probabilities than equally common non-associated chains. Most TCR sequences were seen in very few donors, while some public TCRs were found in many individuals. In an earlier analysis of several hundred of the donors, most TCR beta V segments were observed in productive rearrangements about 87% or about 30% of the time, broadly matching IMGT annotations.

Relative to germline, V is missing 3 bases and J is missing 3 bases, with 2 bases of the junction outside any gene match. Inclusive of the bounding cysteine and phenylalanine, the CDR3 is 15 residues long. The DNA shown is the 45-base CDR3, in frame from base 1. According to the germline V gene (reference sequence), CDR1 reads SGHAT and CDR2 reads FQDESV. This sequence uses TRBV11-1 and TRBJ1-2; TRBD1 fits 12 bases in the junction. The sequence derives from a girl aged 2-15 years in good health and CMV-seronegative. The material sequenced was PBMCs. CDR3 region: CASSFGTGGHYGYTF. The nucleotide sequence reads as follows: TGTGCCAGCAGCTTTGGGACAGGGGGCCACTATGGCTACACCTTC.